One T cell receptor (beta chain) is described in this entry. The protocol was immunoSEQ multiplex PCR, while the TCRdb copy is restricted to in-frame clones and leaves out a portion. The sample comprises tens of thousands of clones, roughly 85% of which are singletons, and around 18% rests with the top ten. V was trimmed by 4 bases and J by 0 bases, leaving 13 bases between them. Germline V CDR1 and CDR2: WSHSY, SAAADI. This CDR3 is 16 amino acids long. The data derive from a study of blood T cell repertoires in COVID-19. Overall study context: Acute and convalescent COVID-19 samples came from the United States, Italy and Spain. Nucleic acid was either cDNA or gDNA, and it came from T cells, B-cell-depleted T cells, or PBMCs.

J is TRBJ1-5 and V is TRBV10-2; a weak D match, TRBD1 (5 bases). This clonotype was sampled from a human donor in a cohort sampled during active COVID-19. Sequencing was performed on peripheral blood. DNA of the CDR3: TGCGCCAGCAGTGTGTTGGGAGGGACTAGCAATCAGCCCCAGCATTTT. Translated, it gives CASSVLGGTSNQPQHF.